This T cell receptor beta chain was documented in a study of blood T cell repertoires in COVID-19 (dated by TCRdb to the early 2020s). Regarding the study in general: Samples covering the acute and convalescent phases of COVID-19 were provided by collaborators in the United States, Italy and Spain. The prospective study material was composed of cDNA or gDNA derived from T cells, B-cell-depleted T cells, or PBMCs. Deeply sampled blood TCRbeta repertoires from subjects exposed to, actively infected with, or recovered from COVID-19 were included in the dataset. The repertoires were made available in a free public database intended to serve as a resource for research on the immune response to SARS-CoV-2. Samples were obtained from the ongoing ImmuneRACE study (first 160 participants) and from 1,254 subjects provided by 6 global collaborators. Sample metadata almost always included a de-identified subject ID, COVID-19 status, age in years and sex. Where HLA class I and class II types were available, the types were taken from metadata supplied by the sample provider, not from assay-based typing.

Points the paper makes about the study in general: How much clinical and demographic metadata was included differed by source and by participant, and the metadata was provided uncurated.

TCRbeta CDR3 regions were amplified from genomic DNA by means of the immunoSEQ Assay, a bias-controlled multiplex PCR. The study's processing was this. Within the assay, amplification of reference gene primers was used to estimate how many nucleated cells each sample contained. To quantify the absolute abundance of each unique TCRbeta CDR3 rearrangement, sequence reads were collapsed and filtered. For each sample, productive Simpson clonality was calculated by taking the square root of Simpson's diversity index across productive rearrangements. TCRdb re-hosts the immuneACCESS table, in-frame sequences only. Its copies lack some clones; in the studies checked, an unresolved V gene accounts for under half of them, and the cause for the rest is not known. V and J calls and clone size are those listed in that table; D and trimming were worked out from the DNA. The sample profile shows about 52,000 clones; about 83% of them were found once. The ten largest clones capture 20% to 25% of the sample.

Each collaborating institution followed its own protocols to collect whole blood in K2EDTA tubes. For TCRbeta analysis, collaborator samples were shipped as frozen whole blood, as isolated PBMCs, or as DNA extracted from either sample type. From the germline V gene (reference sequence), CDR1 is GTSNPN and CDR2 is SVGIG. The CDR3 starts with the cysteine, ends with the phenylalanine, and has 17 residues. The read is trimmed to its CDR3 DNA, 51 bases read in frame from base 1. Trimming removed 4 bases from V and 0 bases from J, leaving 16 bases between the germline ends. A note on this clone: Its antigen remains unidentified. One base away there is no much larger clone; base qualities are not given.

Material for sequencing was peripheral blood. The origin of this receptor is an elderly woman with acute or convalescent COVID-19. This chain joins TRBV30 to TRBJ2-6; D gene: possibly TRBD1, on 6 matching bases. The CDR3 corresponds to CAWNPRGWTSGANVLTF. In nucleotide form, the sequence is TGTGCCTGGAATCCAAGGGGGTGGACCTCTGGGGCCAACGTCCTGACTTTC.